This TCR beta chain is drawn from a study of cytomegalovirus exposure and HLA in healthy donors. It was with 60 Vbeta and 13 Jbeta primers that the PCR ran. Repertoires were generated with immunoSEQ multiplex PCR, while TCRdb's copy carries only in-frame clones and drops some. The top ten hold 0.63% of the sample, which has roughly 200,000 clones, just over 75% seen once. After removal of 2 bases from V and 2 bases from J, the junction contained 6 bases not matched to a gene. This CDR3 has 15 amino acids. From germline, CDR1 is SNHLY and CDR2 FYNNEI. Sequencing was carried out using PBMCs. This TCR was sampled from a man aged 18 to 29 in good health and CMV-seronegative. This chain uses TRBV2 with TRBJ2-7; 7 bases line up with TRBD2. In DNA form, the CDR3 reads TGTGCCAGCAGTGAAAGGGTGGGAGGGCCCTACGAGCAGTACTTC. It encodes CASSERVGGPYEQYF.